This section outlines one TCR beta chain sequence together with its context. No antigen is known for it. This sample is part of a study of cytomegalovirus exposure and HLA in healthy donors. Overall study results and limits: Judged likely to be a sequencing artifact was a cluster of highly shared sequence variants.

PCR used 60 Vbeta primers and 13 Jbeta primers. TCRdb's table, derived via immunoSEQ multiplex PCR, lists solely in-frame clones and lacks some. The table shows around 130,000 clones, with approximately 80% occurring only once. Trimming took 6 bases from V and 6 from J, leaving 12 bases between them. CDR1 and CDR2 (germline): MNHEY, SVGAGI. The CDR3 spans 12 residues. The sample was PBMCs. V usage is TRBV6-5 and J usage is TRBJ2-7; D may be TRBD2 (6 bases). This TCR was sampled from a man between 18 and 29 years old in good health and CMV-seropositive. The CDR3 loop is CASSLGGIEQYF. As DNA, the CDR3 is TGTGCCAGCAGCTTAGGCGGGATCGAGCAGTACTTC.